These T cell receptor beta chains were read from a single sample in a study of blood T cell repertoires in COVID-19. Generated by immunoSEQ multiplex PCR, the TCRdb table keeps only in-frame clones and is missing some. The sample has 150,000 to 200,000 clones; 70% to 85% are singletons. The sequencing input was peripheral blood. These receptors were taken from a middle-aged woman with COVID-19, enrolled during active disease. The CDR3 runs from the conserved cysteine through the conserved F or W. Fields, in order: J gene, clone size, V gene, D gene, CDR3 protein, CDR3 DNA. A D gene is named only where the DNA matches it firmly. Not every row has a clone size; where given, it reads once, few, many or a size class.

j_gene: TRBJ1-4; abundance: NA; v_gene: TRBV6-5; d_gene: TRBD1; CDR3aa: CASSRTTGRVEKLFF; CDR3nt: TGTGCCAGCAGTCGAACGACAGGGAGAGTTGAAAAACTGTTTTTT
j_gene: TRBJ1-2; abundance: once; v_gene: TRBV29-1; d_gene: TRBD1; CDR3aa: CSVQGGTVYGYTF; CDR3nt: TGCAGCGTACAAGGGGGGACAGTCTATGGCTACACCTTC
j_gene: TRBJ2-1; abundance: NA; v_gene: TRBV7-9; d_gene: TRBD2; CDR3aa: CASSLGGLAGGGQFF; CDR3nt: TGTGCCAGCAGCCTCGGAGGGCTAGCGGGAGGAGGTCAGTTCTTC
j_gene: TRBJ2-3; abundance: NA; v_gene: TRBV27; d_gene: NA; CDR3aa: CASRRGGYTDTQYF; CDR3nt: TGTGCCAGCCGAAGGGGGGGTTATACAGATACGCAGTATTTT
j_gene: TRBJ2-1; abundance: NA; v_gene: TRBV7-3; d_gene: NA; CDR3aa: CASSLTPGLAKGEQFF; CDR3nt: TGTGCCAGCAGCTTAACCCCGGGGCTAGCGAAGGGGGAGCAGTTCTTC
j_gene: TRBJ2-1; abundance: NA; v_gene: TRBV28; d_gene: TRBD2; CDR3aa: CASSSLAGSSYNEQFF; CDR3nt: TGTGCCAGCAGTTCCCTAGCGGGTAGCTCCTACAATGAGCAGTTCTTC
j_gene: TRBJ2-2; abundance: NA; v_gene: TRBV10-1; d_gene: TRBD1; CDR3aa: CASRKDRATGELFF; CDR3nt: TGCGCCAGCAGGAAGGACAGGGCAACCGGGGAGCTGTTTTTT
j_gene: TRBJ2-3; abundance: NA; v_gene: TRBV11-2; d_gene: NA; CDR3aa: CASSPYTRRSDTQYF; CDR3nt: TGTGCCAGCAGCCCTTATACCCGGAGATCAGATACGCAGTATTTT
j_gene: TRBJ2-1; abundance: NA; v_gene: TRBV30; d_gene: TRBD2; CDR3aa: CAWSVAGGREQFF; CDR3nt: TGTGCCTGGAGTGTAGCGGGGGGGCGGGAGCAGTTCTTC
j_gene: TRBJ2-2; abundance: NA; v_gene: TRBV5-1; d_gene: NA; CDR3aa: CASSPSGKNTGELFF; CDR3nt: TGCGCCAGCAGCCCGTCGGGGAAAAACACCGGGGAGCTGTTTTTT
j_gene: TRBJ2-7; abundance: NA; v_gene: TRBV20-1; d_gene: NA; CDR3aa: CSASQGSSYEQYF; CDR3nt: TGCAGTGCTAGTCAGGGAAGCTCCTACGAGCAGTACTTC
j_gene: TRBJ1-5; abundance: once; v_gene: TRBV2; d_gene: NA; CDR3aa: CASRGGHSNQPQHF; CDR3nt: TGTGCCAGCAGGGGAGGACATAGCAATCAGCCCCAGCATTTT
j_gene: TRBJ2-5; abundance: NA; v_gene: TRBV7-8; d_gene: NA; CDR3aa: CASSLLAQAVVSTQYF; CDR3nt: TGTGCCAGCAGCTTATTAGCGCAGGCCGTAGTGTCGACCCAGTACTTC
j_gene: TRBJ2-1; abundance: NA; v_gene: TRBV7-9; d_gene: TRBD2; CDR3aa: CASSLPTSGGADEQFF; CDR3nt: TGTGCCAGCAGCTTACCTACTAGCGGGGGGGCCGATGAGCAGTTCTTC
j_gene: TRBJ1-1; abundance: NA; v_gene: TRBV2; d_gene: NA; CDR3aa: CAILDMEYGDTEAFF; CDR3nt: TGTGCCATCCTCGACATGGAATATGGTGACACTGAAGCTTTCTTT
j_gene: TRBJ2-1; abundance: NA; v_gene: TRBV3-1/TRBV3-2; d_gene: NA; CDR3aa: CASSLGATPYNEQFF; CDR3nt: TGTGCCAGCAGCCTGGGGGCGACCCCCTACAATGAGCAGTTCTTC
j_gene: TRBJ2-1; abundance: NA; v_gene: TRBV3-1/TRBV3-2; d_gene: NA; CDR3aa: CASSQVSGYNEQFF; CDR3nt: TGTGCCAGCAGCCAAGTCTCCGGGTACAATGAGCAGTTCTTC
j_gene: TRBJ1-6; abundance: NA; v_gene: TRBV24-1; d_gene: NA; CDR3aa: CANVGQTNSPLHF; CDR3nt: TGTGCCAACGTAGGACAGACGAATTCACCCCTCCACTTT
j_gene: TRBJ2-1; abundance: NA; v_gene: TRBV4-2; d_gene: TRBD2; CDR3aa: CASSQEGPGLAGYNEQFF; CDR3nt: TGTGCCAGCAGCCAAGAGGGCCCCGGACTAGCGGGTTACAATGAGCAGTTCTTC
j_gene: TRBJ2-4; abundance: NA; v_gene: TRBV6-6; d_gene: NA; CDR3aa: CASIGDQKNIQYF; CDR3nt: TGTGCCAGCATTGGAGACCAAAAAAACATTCAGTACTTC
j_gene: TRBJ1-1; abundance: NA; v_gene: TRBV28; d_gene: NA; CDR3aa: CASGGAQDTEAFF; CDR3nt: TGTGCCAGCGGCGGGGCGCAAGACACTGAAGCTTTCTTT
j_gene: TRBJ1-4; abundance: NA; v_gene: TRBV27; d_gene: NA; CDR3aa: CASSPSGVREEKLFF; CDR3nt: TGTGCCAGCAGTCCCTCCGGGGTTAGAGAGGAAAAACTGTTTTTT
j_gene: TRBJ1-1; abundance: NA; v_gene: TRBV14; d_gene: NA; CDR3aa: CASSQGRNTEAFF; CDR3nt: TGTGCCAGCAGCCAAGGTAGGAACACTGAAGCTTTCTTT
j_gene: TRBJ2-7; abundance: NA; v_gene: TRBV6-2/TRBV6-3; d_gene: NA; CDR3aa: CASSYASVGAAEQYF; CDR3nt: TGTGCCAGCAGTTACGCTTCGGTGGGAGCCGCCGAGCAGTACTTC
j_gene: TRBJ1-6; abundance: NA; v_gene: TRBV28; d_gene: NA; CDR3aa: CASSLGGLGSPLHF; CDR3nt: TGTGCCAGCAGTTTAGGCGGGCTGGGGTCACCCCTCCACTTT
j_gene: TRBJ1-6; abundance: once; v_gene: TRBV18; d_gene: TRBD1; CDR3aa: CASSTTGQGNNSPLHF; CDR3nt: TGTGCCAGCTCAACCACTGGACAGGGAAATAATTCACCCCTCCACTTT
j_gene: TRBJ2-1; abundance: NA; v_gene: TRBV27; d_gene: TRBD2; CDR3aa: CASSPAGGGNEQFF; CDR3nt: TGTGCCAGCAGTCCAGCGGGAGGGGGGAATGAGCAGTTCTTC
j_gene: TRBJ1-6; abundance: NA; v_gene: TRBV4-2; d_gene: TRBD1; CDR3aa: CASSQDGTENSPLHF; CDR3nt: TGTGCCAGCAGCCAAGATGGGACAGAGAATTCACCCCTCCACTTT
j_gene: TRBJ2-5; abundance: NA; v_gene: TRBV7-9; d_gene: NA; CDR3aa: CASSLGGGQETQYF; CDR3nt: TGTGCCAGCAGCTTAGGTGGGGGGCAAGAGACCCAGTACTTC
j_gene: TRBJ2-5; abundance: NA; v_gene: TRBV10-3; d_gene: TRBD1; CDR3aa: CAITGQIGETQYF; CDR3nt: TGTGCCATCACGGGACAGATAGGGGAGACCCAGTACTTC
j_gene: TRBJ2-3; abundance: NA; v_gene: TRBV28; d_gene: TRBD2; CDR3aa: CASNEVVAGRTDTQYF; CDR3nt: TGTGCCAGCAATGAGGTGGTAGCGGGAAGAACAGATACGCAGTATTTT
j_gene: TRBJ2-7; abundance: NA; v_gene: TRBV9; d_gene: TRBD2; CDR3aa: CASSPGLADTYEQYF; CDR3nt: TGTGCCAGCAGCCCTGGACTAGCCGACACCTACGAGCAGTACTTC
j_gene: TRBJ2-2; abundance: NA; v_gene: TRBV11-3; d_gene: TRBD2; CDR3aa: CASSPTWTSANTGELFF; CDR3nt: TGTGCCAGCAGCCCTACTTGGACTAGCGCGAACACCGGGGAGCTGTTTTTT
j_gene: TRBJ2-3; abundance: NA; v_gene: TRBV10-3; d_gene: NA; CDR3aa: CAISERGRDTKDTQYF; CDR3nt: TGTGCCATCAGTGAACGGGGTAGGGACACCAAAGATACGCAGTATTTT
j_gene: TRBJ1-1; abundance: NA; v_gene: TRBV4-2; d_gene: NA; CDR3aa: CASSQDLKMAREAFF; CDR3nt: TGTGCCAGCAGCCAAGATTTAAAAATGGCCCGTGAAGCTTTCTTT
j_gene: TRBJ1-1; abundance: NA; v_gene: TRBV6-5; d_gene: TRBD1; CDR3aa: CASRQDRGLSAEAFF; CDR3nt: TGTGCCTCTAGGCAAGACAGGGGTTTATCCGCTGAAGCTTTCTTT
j_gene: TRBJ2-4; abundance: NA; v_gene: TRBV9; d_gene: TRBD1; CDR3aa: CASSVGGTALSQNIQYF; CDR3nt: TGTGCCAGCAGCGTAGGTGGGACAGCCCTATCCCAAAACATTCAGTACTTC